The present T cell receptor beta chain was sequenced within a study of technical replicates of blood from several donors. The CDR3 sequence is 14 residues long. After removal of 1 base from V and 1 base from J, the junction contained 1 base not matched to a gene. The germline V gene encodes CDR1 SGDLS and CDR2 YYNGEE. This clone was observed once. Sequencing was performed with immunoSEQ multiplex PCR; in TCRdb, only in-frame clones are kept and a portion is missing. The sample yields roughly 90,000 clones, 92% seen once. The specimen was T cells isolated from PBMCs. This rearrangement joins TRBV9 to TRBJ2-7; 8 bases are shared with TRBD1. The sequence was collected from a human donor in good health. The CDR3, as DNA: TGTGCCAGCAGCGTAAGGGACAGGTCCTACGAGCAGTACTTC. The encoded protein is CASSVRDRSYEQYF.